This TCR beta chain was sequenced for a study of CD8 T cells in Susac syndrome. Germline loops: CDR1 ENHRY, CDR2 SYGVKD. The ends lost 10 bases at V and 7 bases at J; junction bases unmatched: 15. This CDR3 is 16 amino acids long. From blood CD8+ and CD4+ T cells, the TCR beta chain was sequenced. The CD8+ and CD4+ T cells were negatively isolated, with the TEMRA cells enriched by FACS. Random hexamers were used to reverse transcribe the RNA input (about 0.5 to 1 ug). immunoSEQ multiplex PCR amplified TCR beta CDR3 across 54 Vbeta, 13 Jbeta. TCRdb called the immunoSEQ multiplex PCR reads again in MiXCR, with one record for every CDR3 protein. The table has about 130,000 distinct CDR3 sequences, 90% to 95% seen once.

The chain combines TRBV10-3 with TRBJ2-7; 14 bases are shared with TRBD2. The material sequenced was CD4+ T cells from PBMCs. The origin of this receptor is a human donor in good health. CDR3 region: CATRGLAGVTTGEQYF. In nucleotides, the CDR3 is TGTGCCACCAGGGGACTAGCGGGAGTCACTACGGGGGAGCAGTACTTC.